The 18 T cell receptor beta chains below come from one sample, sequenced in a study of follicular helper T cells after annual influenza vaccination (dated by TCRdb to about 2017). The method behind the library was the immunoSEQ multiplex PCR assay. Not all clones reach the TCRdb copy of this immuneACCESS table, which keeps in-frame sequences only. Checked studies attribute under half of the gap to unresolved V genes and leave the rest unexplained. Across this sample there are 25,000 to 35,000 clones, with roughly 80% seen only once. About 1.2% of the sample lies in the top ten. Sample time point, as interpreted from the label and publication: 2014-2015 season, pre-vaccination. Sequencing was performed on CXCR5+ CD38- circulating T follicular helper cells from blood, taken on the day of influenza vaccination. Explained via the paper, the cell subset or site label denotes: circulating Tfh, non-naive CD4+CXCR5+PD-1+ (ICOS+CD38+ or ICOS-CD38-). The receptor source for this set is an adult who received the influenza vaccine.

This clone has only one observation. The V and J genes are TRBV6-5 and TRBJ2-2; D is perhaps TRBD2 (5 bases). The V gene's germline CDR1 is MNHEY and CDR2 SVGAGI. Trimming removed 3 bases at V and 7 bases at J, with 15 bases between. The CDR3 has 15 residues. The CDR3: CASSYGIGAVGELFF. The DNA for the CDR3 is TGTGCCAGCAGTTATGGGATTGGAGCGGTCGGGGAGCTGTTTTTT.

This chain joins TRBV18 and TRBJ1-5; D gene unclear. The CDR3 is 14 residues long. Germline V gene sequence: CDR1 KGHSH, CDR2 LQKENI. V was cut by 5 bases and J by 0 bases, with 8 bases left in between. This chain's CDR3 is CASSELVSNQPQHF. The DNA for the CDR3 is TGTGCCAGCTCAGAGCTAGTTAGCAATCAGCCCCAGCATTTT.

The chain employs TRBV2 and TRBJ1-5; D is perhaps TRBD1 (5 bases). With 9 bases removed from V and 2 bases from J, the gap between germline ends came to 14 bases. This CDR3 is 14 amino acids long. Germline V gives CDR1 SNHLY, CDR2 FYNNEI. This chain's CDR3 is CASVRQGGNQPQHF. The CDR3 DNA reads TGTGCCAGTGTTCGGCAGGGTGGCAATCAGCCCCAGCATTTT.

V gene TRBV2 combines with J gene TRBJ2-5, with D possibly being TRBD1 (6 bases). This CDR3 is built from 15 residues. Per the germline V gene, CDR1 is SNHLY and CDR2 is FYNNEI. V dropped 6 bases and J dropped 5 bases, with 19 bases sitting between them. In nucleotides, the CDR3 is TGTGCCAGCAGGGTACAGGGCCTCCCCGGGGAGACCCAGTACTTC. It is translated as CASRVQGLPGETQYF.

This chain joins TRBV5-1 and TRBJ2-2; 9 nucleotides align to TRBD2. CDR1 is SGHRS, CDR2 YFSETQ, per germline. The CDR3 length is 20 residues. V was pared by 0 bases and J by 7 bases, with 19 bases of the junction left unmatched. The chain's CDR3 is CASSLARGAVGTSTGGELFF. In nucleotides, the CDR3 is TGCGCCAGCAGCTTGGCCAGGGGGGCCGTTGGGACTAGCACTGGCGGGGAGCTGTTTTTT.

J is TRBJ1-2 and V is TRBV5-1, with D perhaps matching TRBD1 (6 bases). The CDR3 loop spans 15 amino acids. Trimming left V 0 bases short and J 6 bases short, with 15 bases between. CDR1 and CDR2 (germline): SGHRS, YFSETQ. The CDR3 bases are TGCGCCAGCAGCTTGGACGGGGGGCGCATTAATGGCTACACCTTC. Its protein is CASSLDGGRINGYTF.

V is TRBV28 and J is TRBJ2-7; 7 nucleotides align to TRBD2. The CDR3 covers 13 residues. The junction had 1 base not matched to a gene; V was cut back by 2 bases and J by 3 bases. CDR1 is MDHEN, CDR2 SYDVKM, per germline. This CDR3 is CASSLGGDYEQYF. The CDR3 bases are TGTGCCAGCAGTTTAGGGGGGGACTACGAGCAGTACTTC.

V is TRBV6-5 and J is TRBJ1-2; 7 nucleotides match TRBD1. CDR3 length equals 12 residues. CDR1 MNHEY and CDR2 SVGAGI come from the germline V gene. Trimming cost V 10 bases and J 2 bases; bases outside gene matches: 4. The CDR3: CATQTGNYGYTF. CDR3 DNA sequence: TGTGCCACCCAGACAGGGAACTATGGCTACACCTTC.

The chain recombines TRBV10-2 with TRBJ2-2; D is possibly TRBD1 (5 bases). The CDR3 runs to 14 residues. Looked up from germline, CDR1 is WSHSY and CDR2 is SAAADI. V was trimmed by 7 bases and J by 4 bases, leaving 13 bases between them. This CDR3 reads CASTRAGSTGELFF. The CDR3 DNA follows: TGCGCCAGCACCCGGGCAGGGTCCACCGGGGAGCTGTTTTTT.

This clone occurred a few times. The chain combines TRBV9 with TRBJ2-7, with D unclear. This CDR3 spans 13 amino acids. Trimming took 0 bases from V and 3 from J, leaving 7 bases between them. Germline CDR1 reads SGDLS; CDR2 reads YYNGEE. The CDR3 loop is CASSVAPIYEQYF. The DNA of the CDR3 is TGTGCCAGCAGCGTAGCCCCCATCTACGAGCAGTACTTC.

The chain is built from TRBV10-3 and TRBJ2-3; the D gene is possibly TRBD1 (5 bases). V was pared by 8 bases and J by 2 bases, with 14 bases between. CDR3 length: 14 residues. Germline values: CDR1 ENHRY, CDR2 SYGVKD. In DNA, the CDR3 is TGTGCCATCGGGATGGGCAGGGCCACAGATACGCAGTATTTT. Encoded protein: CAIGMGRATDTQYF.

The chain couples TRBV19 to TRBJ1-4; D remains ambiguous. Trimming took 6 bases from V and 7 from J, leaving 15 bases between them. The length of the CDR3 is 14 residues. Germline V gene sequence: CDR1 LNHDA, CDR2 SQIVND (reference sequence). The CDR3: CASSYSGSVEKLFF. The CDR3 DNA is TGTGCCAGTAGCTACTCCGGGTCTGTTGAAAAACTGTTTTTT. The variable domain in full, with the rest retrieved from reference TRBV19 and TRBJ1-4, is DGGITQSPKYLFRKEGQNVTLSCEQNLNHDAMYWYRQDPGQGLRLIYYSQIVNDFQKGDIAEGYSVSREKKESFPLTVTSAQKNPTAFYLCASSYSGSVEKLFFGSGTQLSVL.

The rearrangement links TRBV18 to TRBJ1-4; 7 nucleotides align to TRBD1. Germline loops: CDR1 KGHSH, CDR2 LQKENI. V lost 11 bases to trimming and J lost 10 bases; unmatched junction nucleotides: 13. CDR3 size: 13 residues. CDR3 sequence reads: CACTTGGGTKLFF. For the CDR3, the DNA is TGTGCCTGCACCACGGGAGGGGGCACAAAACTGTTTTTT.

This clone was observed a single time. The rearrangement joins TRBV19 to TRBJ2-5; D ambiguous. V was cut by 5 bases and J by 2 bases, with 6 bases left in between. CDR1 and CDR2 from the germline V gene are LNHDA and SQIVND (reference sequence). This CDR3 comprises 12 residues. The DNA of the CDR3 is TGTGCCAGTAGTGAGTCACAAGAGACCCAGTACTTC. Translation: CASSESQETQYF.

The V gene is TRBV19, the J gene TRBJ2-2; D not resolved. The germline V gene has CDR1 LNHDA and CDR2 SQIVND (reference sequence). This CDR3 contains 15 residues. Trimming took 6 bases from V and 6 from J, leaving 17 bases between them. CDR3 DNA sequence: TGTGCCAGTAGCCTCAGCGCCTCTCTGGCCGGGGAGCTGTTTTTT. Its protein product is CASSLSASLAGELFF.

This clone showed up just once. This chain links TRBV6-6 with TRBJ1-5, with D possibly matching TRBD1 (5 bases). The CDR3 contains 13 residues. Germline CDR1 is MNHNY and CDR2 is SVGAGI (reference sequence). V was clipped by 7 bases and J by 1 base, with 8 bases between them. CDR3: CASNAGSNQPQHF. CDR3 coding DNA: TGTGCCAGCAACGCAGGGAGCAATCAGCCCCAGCATTTT.

The V call is TRBV6-6, the J call TRBJ1-1, with 7 nucleotides matching TRBD1. In germline, CDR1 is MNHNY, CDR2 SVGAGI (reference sequence). This CDR3 region has 14 residues. V was pared by 7 bases and J by 5 bases, with 10 bases of the junction left unmatched. The chain's CDR3 is CASTRDRAYTEAFF. The CDR3 bases are TGTGCCAGCACCAGAGACAGGGCGTATACTGAAGCTTTCTTT.

This chain connects TRBV6-1 to TRBJ2-2; tentative D call: TRBD2 (6 bases). Germline lookup yields CDR1 MNHNS and CDR2 SASEGT. The CDR3 is 14 amino acids. V lost 8 bases and J 7 bases, leaving 17 bases between the germline ends. The CDR3 bases are TGTGCCAGCTGCTTCCGACTAGAGGGCGGGGAGCTGTTTTTT. Translating gives CASCFRLEGGELFF.